This T cell receptor beta chain stems from a study of radiotherapy plus CTLA-4 blockade in lung cancer. Study-wide findings and caveats: Blood TCR clones of tumor origin expanded after radiotherapy plus ipilimumab.

Measured with immunoSEQ multiplex PCR; TCRdb has only the in-frame clones, and not every one. The sample consists of some 25,000 clones, 60% to 85% of them appearing once. V was cut by 11 bases and J by 2 bases, with 7 bases left in between. The length of the CDR3 is 10 residues. CDR1 MDHEN and CDR2 SYDVKM come from the germline V gene. A word on this clone: What it binds is not known.

The starting material was peripheral blood, obtained from a patient treated with radiotherapy plus ipilimumab. This TCR was sampled from a human donor with non-small cell lung cancer whose response to radiotherapy plus ipilimumab could not be evaluated. V is TRBV28 and J is TRBJ2-7; weak D call: TRBD1 (5 bases). The CDR3 bases are TGTGCCGCAGGGACCTACGAGCAGTACTTC. This gives the protein CAAGTYEQYF. The whole variable domain, remainder taken from reference TRBV28 and TRBJ2-7, is DVKVTQSSRYLVKRTGEKVFLECVQDMDHENMFWYRQDPGLGLRLIYFSYDVKMKEKGDIPEGYSVSREKKERFSLILESASTNQTSMYLCAAGTYEQYFGPGTRLTVT.